Sequencing of this T cell receptor (beta chain) was carried out in a study of T cell responses to AZD1222 COVID-19 vaccine (dated by TCRdb to about 2021). For the study in its entirety: Because spike-specific TCR depth and breadth did not differ between the two schedules, AZD1222 recipients who got a second dose at roughly 4 weeks were pooled with those who got a second dose at roughly 12 weeks. TCR sequencing covered some 250 trial participants: around 210 given two doses of AZD1222 and 26 given two doses of MenACWY control vaccine. Trial participants were enrolled by age into subgroups of 18-55, 56-69 and 70-plus years, and around 150, 28 and 57 TCR-sequenced participants, respectively, were included in these subgroups.

Notes on this clone: Its antigen is unknown. Base quality data are lacking; no much larger clone is found one base away.

The sample's time point, from its label and the paper: baseline before first vaccination. Vaccinee samples came from UK trials COV001 and COV002, including a single-blind randomized controlled phase 2/3 trial of AZD1222 (ChAdOx1 nCoV-19) in healthy adults. Trial participant PBMC samples were collected at day 0 and day 28 after the second dose for TCRbeta chain sequencing. The CDR3 regions of human TCRbeta chains were analyzed by immunosequencing. The published analysis was carried out like this. TCRs in the repertoires were matched against a reference library of SARS-CoV-2-specific TCRs that had been generated with the MIRA antigen-specificity platform. Breadth meant the fraction of unique TCRs that were SARS-CoV-2-associated, whereas depth meant the fraction of total T cells that were SARS-CoV-2-associated. Each spike-specific TCR was assigned to its reactive spike region and to a CD4 or CD8 class using the MIRA data. Log10-transformed breadth and depth values were compared by one-way ANOVA with Sidak's multiple comparisons tests. Held by TCRdb, this immuneACCESS table contains in-frame sequences only and omits some clones. Under half of the omission traces to an unresolved V gene where checked; the cause of the rest is unknown. V, J and clone size are those of that table, while D and trimming were read from the DNA. Here the sample has tens of thousands of clones; approximately 89% occur a single time. The biggest ten clones account for over 2% of the sample.

Study-level results and caveats: In the small 56-69-year group, the increase in depth fell short of significance, most likely because of low power. Nearly half of unique spike-specific TCRs reportedly recognized epitopes outside regions mutated in the B.1.351 and B.1.1.7 variants. Conclusions about previously exposed vaccinees are limited, since just a handful of AZD1222 recipients were seropositive for SARS-CoV-2 at baseline. After two AZD1222 doses, spike-specific TCR breadth and depth were significantly higher than at day 0 and than in MenACWY recipients. Participants were mostly white British and included more females than males, and it was suggested by the authors that clonal diversity may have been underestimated. Because no day 14 peak-response samples were available, the repertoires could be characterized only after the peak T cell response. Vaccine-associated CD4 TCRs spanned the whole spike protein, with dominant responses in regions 160-218 and 743-854.

The germline ends are 26 bases apart after V is trimmed by 1 base and J by 4 bases. The CDR3 measures 20 amino acids from cysteine to phenylalanine. The kept DNA is CDR3 alone, 60 bases in frame from the first base. Sequences LNHDA (CDR1) and SQIVND (CDR2) are obtained from the germline V gene (reference sequence). The clonotype comes from an adult in good health. Sequencing was performed on peripheral blood, taken on day 0 of AZD1222 vaccination. The chain joins TRBV19 to TRBJ2-4; the D gene assignment is perhaps TRBD1 or TRBD2, with each matching 5 bases. The DNA sequence is TGTGCCAGTAGTATAGCTAGCCCCCTGGGTTCGGCAGGGCTAAAAAACATTCAGTACTTC. It translates as CASSIASPLGSAGLKNIQYF.